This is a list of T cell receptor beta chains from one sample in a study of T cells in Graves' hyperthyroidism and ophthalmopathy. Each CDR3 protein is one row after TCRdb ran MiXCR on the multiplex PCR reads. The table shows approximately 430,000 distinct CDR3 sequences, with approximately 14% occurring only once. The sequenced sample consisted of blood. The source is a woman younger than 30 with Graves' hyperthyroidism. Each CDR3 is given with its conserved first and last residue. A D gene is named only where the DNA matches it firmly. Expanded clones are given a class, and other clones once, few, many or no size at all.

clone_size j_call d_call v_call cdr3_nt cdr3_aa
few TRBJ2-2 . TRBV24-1 TGTGCCACCACCCCCCGCGGTATAGGGGTTGCCGGGGAGCTGTTTTTT CATTPRGIGVAGELFF
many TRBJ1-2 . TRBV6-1 TGTGCCAGCACCCGGATCGGGTACTATGGCTACACCTTC CASTRIGYYGYTF
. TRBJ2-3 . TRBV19 TGTGCCACTACAACCTATGCGGGGGCCACAGATACGCAGTATTTT CATTTYAGATDTQYF
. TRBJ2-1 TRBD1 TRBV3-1 TGTGCCAGCAGCCGTCCGGGACAGGGGTACAATGAGCAGTTCTTC CASSRPGQGYNEQFF
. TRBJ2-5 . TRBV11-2 TGTGCCAGCAGACAATCGCAAGAGACCCAGTACTTC CASRQSQETQYF
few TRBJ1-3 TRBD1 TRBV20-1 TGCAGTGTGCCGGACAGGCGGGGATGGGATTACACCATATATTTT CSVPDRRGWDYTIYF
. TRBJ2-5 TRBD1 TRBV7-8 TGTGCCAGCAGCCCTGCGGACAGGGTTGGGTTAAGGTACTTC CASSPADRVGLRYF
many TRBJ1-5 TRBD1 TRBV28 TGTGCCAGCAGATGGACAGGGGGTATCAGTCAGCCCCAGCATTTT CASRWTGGISQPQHF
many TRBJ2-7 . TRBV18 TGTGCCAGCTCACCACAGTCGGACGAGCAGTACTTC CASSPQSDEQYF
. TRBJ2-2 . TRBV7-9 TGTGCCAGCACCCCCTGGGGGCAGGGCAACACCGGGGAGCTGTTTTTT CASTPWGQGNTGELFF
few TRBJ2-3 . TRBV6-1 TGTGCCAGCAGGCGAACCTCTAGCACAGATACGCAGTATTTT CASRRTSSTDTQYF
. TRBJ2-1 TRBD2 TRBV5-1 TGTGCCAGCAGCTTCTCCAGCGGGAGGAGTCTAATGAATGAGCAGTTCTTC CASSFSSGRSLMNEQFF
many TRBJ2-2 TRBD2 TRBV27 TGTGCCAGCATCCGACTAGCGGGGAACACCGGGGAGCTGTTTTTT CASIRLAGNTGELFF
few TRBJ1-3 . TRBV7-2 TGTGCCAGCAGCCAACCGGGAGGGGGACTCTCTGGAAACACCATATATTTT CASSQPGGGLSGNTIYF
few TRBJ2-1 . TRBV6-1 TGTGCCAGCAGTTGGAGTACCTACAATGAGCAGTTCTTC CASSWSTYNEQFF